One and the same sample provided the 16 T cell receptor beta chains below, sequenced in a study of blood T cells in healthy people across ages. Next came a second PCR, run for about 7 to 12 cycles, which used a sample-barcoded 5' primer along with a J-beta primer mix. One entry per CDR3 protein, called by TCRdb with MiXCR from the 5' RACE reads. The table has roughly 800,000 distinct CDR3 sequences, roughly 64% seen once. The sequenced material came from blood. These receptors were taken from a man aged 25 to 40 in good health.

This chain links TRBV20-1 with TRBJ2-3; D is undetermined. There are 13 residues in the CDR3. Germline assignment: CDR1 DFQATT and CDR2 SNEGSKA (reference sequence). Trimming removed 3 bases at V and 2 bases at J, with 9 bases between. This CDR3 reads CSASERTTDTQYF. The CDR3 DNA is TGCAGTGCTAGCGAACGGACCACAGATACGCAGTATTTT.

With respect to this clonotype: Given a much more abundant clone one base away, this may be a read error. The chain links TRBV29-1 to TRBJ2-5; 9 bases agree with TRBD2. CDR1 is SQVTM and CDR2 is ANQGSEA in the germline V gene. With V trimmed by 7 bases and J by 11 bases, 14 bases remained unmatched. CDR3 length equals 13 residues. CDR3 sequence: CSAVTSGYNEQYF. DNA for the CDR3: TGCAGCGCTGTGACTAGCGGCTACAATGAGCAGTACTTC.

The chain recombines TRBV12-3 or TRBV12-4 with TRBJ2-5; D is perhaps TRBD1 or TRBD2 (6 bases each). The J call may be in error: the DNA end matches TRBJ2-7 better. The CDR3 loop spans 14 amino acids. CDR3 protein: CASSTRGDTFEQYF. CDR3 nucleotide sequence: TGTGCCAGCAGTACTAGGGGGGACACCTTCGAGCAGTACTTC.

This clonotype turned up a few times. A read error may explain this, as a much larger clone is one base away. CDR3 in amino acids: CASTIAGGYNEQYF. The CDR3 DNA is TGTGCCAGCACAATAGCGGGGGGGTACAATGAGCAGTACTTC. The V call is TRBV7-2, the J call TRBJ2-5; TRBD2 matches 11 bases. This CDR3 has 14 residues. The V gene's germline CDR1 is SGHTA and CDR2 FQGNSA. The V segment lost 7 bases and the J segment 11 bases; nucleotides outside the gene matches: 12.

This sequence joins TRBV29-1 and TRBJ2-5; D is perhaps TRBD2 (6 bases). V was trimmed by 5 bases and J by 5 bases, leaving 18 bases between them. The CDR3 has 14 amino acids. CDR1 SQVTM and CDR2 ANQGSEA come from the germline V gene. The CDR3 protein is CSVKTGSGLETQYF. In nucleotides, the CDR3 is TGCAGCGTTAAAACAGGCAGCGGGTTGGAGACCCAGTACTTC. The variable domain in full, with the rest retrieved from reference TRBV29-1 and TRBJ2-5, is SAVISQKPSRDICQRGTSLTIQCQVDSQVTMMFWYRQQPGQSLTLIATANQGSEATYESGFVIDKFPISRPNLTFSTLTVSNMSPEDSSIYLCSVKTGSGLETQYFGPGTRLLVL.

V is TRBV5-1 and J is TRBJ2-5; D gene unclear. V lost 0 bases and J 11 bases, leaving 23 bases between the germline ends. Germline loops: CDR1 SGHRS, CDR2 YFSETQ. The CDR3 runs to 16 residues. CDR3 region: CASSLEAASSYNEQYF. In DNA, the CDR3 is TGCGCCAGCAGCTTGGAGGCGGCCAGCTCCTACAATGAGCAGTACTTC.

The chain combines TRBV29-1 with TRBJ2-3; D is perhaps TRBD1 (5 bases). The CDR3 covers 13 residues. Germline CDR1 SQVTM, CDR2 ANQGSEA. V lost 5 bases and J 4 bases, leaving 13 bases between the germline ends. The CDR3 loop is CSVSILQADTQYF. CDR3 DNA: TGCAGCGTTTCAATCTTACAGGCAGATACGCAGTATTTT.

The chain combines TRBV29-1 with TRBJ2-1, with TRBD2 identical over 12 bases. Trimming at V came to 5 bases and at J to 0 bases, leaving 14 bases not matched to a gene. Per the germline V gene, CDR1 is SQVTM and CDR2 is ANQGSEA. The CDR3 is 19 amino acids. CDR3 protein: CSVRGLAGPDVNSYNEQFF. In DNA form, the CDR3 reads TGCAGCGTTAGGGGACTAGCGGGTCCGGACGTAAACTCCTACAATGAGCAGTTCTTC.

The chain carries TRBV4-2 and TRBJ2-3, with 10 bases lining up with TRBD2. This CDR3 has 16 amino acids. CDR1 is LGHNA and CDR2 is YNFKEQ in the germline V gene. V dropped 3 bases and J dropped 5; count of bases not matched to a gene: 8. DNA for the CDR3: TGTGCCAGCAGCCACCCCATCGGGACTAGCGAAGATACGCAGTATTTT. This codes for CASSHPIGTSEDTQYF.

The rearrangement uses TRBV7-9 and TRBJ1-4, with a possible D match to TRBD1 (5 bases). CDR3 length: 12 residues. Germline V gene data show CDR1 as SEHNR and CDR2 as FQNEAQ (reference sequence). Between the trimmed V and J ends, which lost 3 bases and 10 bases, there was a span of 9 bases. CDR3 protein: CASSFPQGKLFF. Here the CDR3 DNA reads TGTGCCAGCAGCTTTCCCCAGGGAAAACTGTTTTTT. The full variable domain, in which reference TRBV7-9 and TRBJ1-4 provide the parts outside the CDR3, is DTGVSQNPRHKITKRGQNVTFRCDPISEHNRLYWYRQTLGQGPEFLTYFQNEAQLEKSRLLSDRFSAERPKGSFSTLEIQRTEQGDSAMYLCASSFPQGKLFFGSGTQLSVL.

Concerning this clonotype itself: One end of the junction is discordant with germline, which a read error may explain. J is TRBJ1-5 and V is TRBV20-1; D not resolved. Per the germline V gene, CDR1 is DFQATT and CDR2 is SNEGSKA (reference sequence). The CDR3 is 13 amino acids. CDR3 amino acids: CSARVGSNQLQHF. The CDR3 DNA reads TGCAGTGCTAGGGTGGGGAGCAATCAGCTCCAGCATTTT.

The chain uses TRBV7-2 and TRBJ2-4; unclear D gene. CDR1 is SGHTA and CDR2 is FQGNSA in the germline V gene. The germline V and J ends were trimmed by 1 base and 6 bases, with 7 bases remaining between them. The CDR3 has 13 amino acids. The CDR3 region is CASSLGPRNIQYF. The CDR3 DNA reads TGTGCCAGCAGCTTAGGTCCCAGAAACATTCAGTACTTC.

The rearrangement links TRBV9 to TRBJ2-3, with D perhaps TRBD2 (5 bases). CDR1 is SGDLS, CDR2 YYNGEE, per germline. Trimming removed 0 bases at V and 0 bases at J, with 8 bases between. This CDR3 is built from 15 residues. The CDR3 loop reads CASSVAGSSTDTQYF. The CDR3 DNA sequence: TGTGCCAGCAGCGTAGCGGGGTCTAGCACAGATACGCAGTATTTT.

The CDR3 coding sequence is TGCAGTGCTAGAGGCCTGACTAACGAGCAGTACTTC. Amino acid sequence: CSARGLTNEQYF. This rearrangement joins TRBV20-1 to TRBJ2-4, with D possibly being TRBD2 (5 bases). The tail of the sequence fits TRBJ2-7 better, so the J call may be wrong. The germline V gene has CDR1 DFQATT and CDR2 SNEGSKA (reference sequence). CDR3 length equals 12 residues.

This clonotype has a count of ten or more. This chain links TRBV7-2 with TRBJ2-7, with TRBD2 matching 9 bases. Losses at the gene ends were 2 bases for V and 0 bases for J; bases not matched to a gene: 2. Germline CDR1 is SGHTA and CDR2 is FQGNSA. The CDR3 has 15 residues. The CDR3 nucleotides are TGTGCCAGCAGCTTAAGCGGGGGGTTCTCCTACGAGCAGTACTTC. Its protein is CASSLSGGFSYEQYF.

The chain carries TRBV20-1 and TRBJ2-1, with TRBD2 matching over 8 bases. The CDR3 loop spans 18 amino acids. Germline-derived CDR1 and CDR2 are DFQATT and SNEGSKA (reference sequence). V lost 1 base, J lost 0 bases, and 11 bases stayed unmatched. For the CDR3, the DNA is TGCAGTGCTAGAGGGGAGGGTAGCGGGACTAGCTCCTACAATGAGCAGTTCTTC. This translates into CSARGEGSGTSSYNEQFF.